These T cell receptor beta chains were read from a single sample in a study of identical twins. TCRdb redid the calling of the 5' RACE reads with MiXCR, one entry per CDR3 protein. The sample lists around 650,000 distinct CDR3 sequences, 7.1% occurring once. These same data were also listed under a study on yellow fever vaccine responses in identical twins.

The material sequenced was PBMCs. These receptors were obtained from a woman aged 18-29 years in good health. The CDR3 runs from the conserved cysteine through the conserved F or W. Fields, in order: D gene, clone size, J gene, V gene, CDR3 DNA, CDR3 protein. The D gene is left open where the match is weak. Part of the rows lack a size; the others show once, few, many or a class for expanded clones.

TRBD2 many TRBJ2-7 TRBV29-1 TGCAGCGTGGGGACTAGCTCGGCCTACGAGCAGTACTTC CSVGTSSAYEQYF
TRBD1 many TRBJ2-2 TRBV25-1 TGTGCCAGCAATCACGACTGGGGACAGGGAATCCCCGGGGAGCTGTTTTTT CASNHDWGQGIPGELFF
- few TRBJ1-2 TRBV6-1 TGTGCCAGCAAATATACGCATGTTGGGAGCTATGGCTACACCTTC CASKYTHVGSYGYTF
TRBD2 - TRBJ2-1 TRBV6-1 TGTGCCAGCAGCTCCTTTTCCGGGGGGAATGAGCAGTTCTTC CASSSFSGGNEQFF
- few TRBJ2-1 TRBV7-7 TGTGCCAGCAGCTTAAAGGGGGGAAATGAGCAGTTCTTC CASSLKGGNEQFF
- many TRBJ1-1 TRBV24-1 TGTGCCACCAGTCCGCCAGGCTCGGCTGAAGCTTTCTTT CATSPPGSAEAFF
TRBD1 - TRBJ1-1 TRBV27 TGCACCAGCAGTTATCCCGCGGGACAGGGGCCAATCACCCCTAACACTGAAGCTTTCTTT CTSSYPAGQGPITPNTEAFF
TRBD1 - TRBJ2-4 TRBV5-1 TGCGCCAGCAGCTTCGGGCGACAGGGGGAGTCCAAAAACATTCAGTACTTC CASSFGRQGESKNIQYF
- few TRBJ1-5 TRBV18 TGTGCCAGCTCACTGGGGCGGTTCGGCCAGCCCCAGCATTTT CASSLGRFGQPQHF
TRBD2 - TRBJ2-5 TRBV11-3 TGTGCCAGCAGCACCGGACTAGCGGGGACCCAAGAGACCCAGTACTTC CASSTGLAGTQETQYF
- few TRBJ2-1 TRBV19 TGTGCCAGTAGTATAAAGCGACTGACTGTCCTCAACAATGAGCAGTTCTTC CASSIKRLTVLNNEQFF
TRBD2 few TRBJ2-1 TRBV9 TGTGCCAGCAGCGCCCGGACTAGCGGGGGTACCTACAATGAGCAGTTCTTC CASSARTSGGTYNEQFF
- many TRBJ1-6 TRBV28 TGTGCCAGCAGTACCCCGGTGGGGGGAGGAGGATCACCCCTCCACTTT CASSTPVGGGGSPLHF
- - TRBJ2-3 TRBV7-9 TGTGCCCTAAGCGGGTACGGGCATACGCAGTATTTT CALSGYGHTQYF
- - TRBJ2-3 TRBV11-1 TGTGCCAGCAGCTTATGGCAGGGTATCACAGATACGCAGTATTTT CASSLWQGITDTQYF
TRBD2 few TRBJ2-1 TRBV12-3/TRBV12-4 TGTGCCAGCAGCAGCCTAGCGGGAGTAAGCAATGAGCAGTTCTTC CASSSLAGVSNEQFF
- few TRBJ1-4 TRBV7-2 TGTGCCAGCAGCTTATTGATGGGGCCCAATGAAAAACTGTTTTTT CASSLLMGPNEKLFF
- - TRBJ2-7 TRBV6-4 TGTGCCAGCAGTGAGAAAAGCGTCTCCTACGAGCAGTACTTC CASSEKSVSYEQYF
- many TRBJ1-2 TRBV6-1 TGTGCCAGCAGTGAACTCCTGTCTGGCTACACCTTC CASSELLSGYTF
- many TRBJ1-2 TRBV2 TGTGCCAGCAGGAAGGTGGGGGACGGCTACACCTTC CASRKVGDGYTF
TRBD1 - TRBJ2-5 TRBV12-3/TRBV12-4 TGTGCCAGCAGACCAGGGGGCCTCGGGGAGACCCAGTACTTC CASRPGGLGETQYF
- many TRBJ2-2 TRBV5-1 TGCGCCAGCAGCTTTGGGGGTCACATGAACACCGGGGAGCTGTTTTTT CASSFGGHMNTGELFF
TRBD2 many TRBJ2-1 TRBV7-6 TGTGCCAGCAGCTTAGAGGCTAGCGGGAGTTTTGAGCAGTTCTTC CASSLEASGSFEQFF
TRBD2 - TRBJ2-2 TRBV5-1 TGCGCCAGCAGCTTGGAGCCTAGCGGGGCGGGCACCGGGGAGCTGTTTTTT CASSLEPSGAGTGELFF
- many TRBJ2-4 TRBV10-3 TGTGCCATCAGTGAGTCCCACCGGGAAGCCAAAAACATTCAGTACTTC CAISESHREAKNIQYF
TRBD2 - TRBJ2-5 TRBV3-1 TGTGCCAGCAGCCAAGTCGGAGCGGGGGAAGAGACCCAGTACTTC CASSQVGAGEETQYF
TRBD2 - TRBJ2-1 TRBV6-5 TGTGCCAGCAGTTACTCTCTAGCGGGAGTAGGCCTCGAGCAGTTCTTC CASSYSLAGVGLEQFF
- - TRBJ1-1 TRBV20-1 TGCAGTGCCAGGAGGGACAACCACGGGGCTGTCGCTTTCTTT CSARRDNHGAVAFF
- few TRBJ2-5 TRBV5-1 TGCGCCAGCAGCTTGCAGTACGGGAGTCTAGAGGAGACCCAGTACTTC CASSLQYGSLEETQYF
TRBD2 - TRBJ2-3 TRBV24-1 TGTGCCACCAGTGACCAGACTAGCCCAGATACGCAGTATTTT CATSDQTSPDTQYF
- - TRBJ2-2 TRBV12-3/TRBV12-4 TGTGCCAGCAGTTTAGAGTCTGGCGCTACCGGGGAGCTGTTTTTT CASSLESGATGELFF
- many TRBJ2-3 TRBV29-1 TGCAGCGTTGCTTACGGGAGCTCAGATACGCAGTATTTT CSVAYGSSDTQYF
TRBD1 - TRBJ1-6 TRBV5-1 TGCGCCAGCAGCTGGGGGACAGGGCCTGATTCACCCCTCCACTTT CASSWGTGPDSPLHF
TRBD2 - TRBJ2-1 TRBV12-3/TRBV12-4 TGTGCCAGCAGACGGACTAGCGGGGGGGCAGCTGAGCAGTTCTTC CASRRTSGGAAEQFF
- few TRBJ1-1 TRBV12-3/TRBV12-4 TGTGCCAGCAGTTCTCCCGCAGGGGCGATGAACACTGAAGCTTTCTTT CASSSPAGAMNTEAFF
TRBD1 - TRBJ2-2 TRBV2 TGTGCCAGCAGCCTAACCGGACAGGGACCGAACACCGGGGAGCTGTTTTTT CASSLTGQGPNTGELFF
TRBD1 - TRBJ2-6 TRBV9 TGTGCCAGCAGCGCCTCAGGGGGCACTGGGGCCAACGTCCTGACTTTC CASSASGGTGANVLTF
TRBD2 few TRBJ2-3 TRBV5-1 TGCGCCAGCAATCGGGGGGAGCCCACAGATACGCAGTATTTT CASNRGEPTDTQYF
TRBD1 many TRBJ2-1 TRBV5-1 TGCGCCAGCAGCCCAACAGGGGATGGGACCAATGAGCAGTTCTTC CASSPTGDGTNEQFF
TRBD1 few TRBJ1-1 TRBV6-5 TGTGCCAGCAGTTCTCGACAGGGTAGGAACACTGAAGCTTTCTTT CASSSRQGRNTEAFF
- few TRBJ1-1 TRBV6-1 TGTGCCAGCAGTGAAAGCTTTAAATTGAACACTGAAGCTTTCTTT CASSESFKLNTEAFF
TRBD1 many TRBJ1-6 TRBV20-1 TGCAGTGCCCTTCACAGGGGTTCACCCCTCCACTTT CSALHRGSPLHF
TRBD2 - TRBJ2-1 TRBV3-1 TGTGCCAGCAGCCTCGGACTAGCGGGGAACACCGAGCAGTTCTTC CASSLGLAGNTEQFF
TRBD2 many TRBJ2-1 TRBV5-5 TGTGCCAGCAGTGCGGGAGGGTCGGCTAGTGGTGAGCAGTTCTTC CASSAGGSASGEQFF
TRBD1 few TRBJ2-4 TRBV9 TGTGCCAGCAGCGTCGGGACAGAGGGAAACATTCAGTACTTC CASSVGTEGNIQYF
- few TRBJ2-1 TRBV3-1 TGTGCCAGCAGCGGCCGGGACCGCCAAAATGAGCAGTTCTTC CASSGRDRQNEQFF
- many TRBJ1-1 TRBV5-1 TGCGCCAGCAGCCCCATGGCGGATAGGACTGAAGCTTTCTTT CASSPMADRTEAFF
- many TRBJ1-1 TRBV9 TGTGCCAGCAGCGTAATAGAGGACACTGAAGCTTTCTTT CASSVIEDTEAFF
- - TRBJ2-5 TRBV5-5 TGTGCCATCAGCTTTAGGGGGCAAGAGACCCAGTACTTC CAISFRGQETQYF
- - TRBJ1-2 TRBV20-1 TGCAGTGCTACGACAGGCGCAAACTATGGCTACACCTTC CSATTGANYGYTF
TRBD1 - TRBJ1-1 TRBV10-3 TGTGCCATCAGTGACACTTGGACAGGAGGTAACACTGAAGCTTTCTTT CAISDTWTGGNTEAFF
- many TRBJ2-3 TRBV6-5 TGTGCCAGCAGTTACTCAGGGTCAGATACGCAGTATTTT CASSYSGSDTQYF
- - TRBJ2-2 TRBV7-2 TGTGCCAGTAGACCTGGACTCCCAGGCGGGGAGCTGTTTTTT CASRPGLPGGELFF
- - TRBJ2-1 TRBV5-1 TGCGCCAGCAGCTTGGCAGGTCCCTCCTACAATGAGCAGTTCTTC CASSLAGPSYNEQFF
TRBD2 few TRBJ2-7 TRBV9 TGTGCCAGCAGTGGACTAGCGGGAGAGGGCGAGCAGTACTTC CASSGLAGEGEQYF
- few TRBJ2-3 TRBV3-1 TGTGCCAGCAGCCAGGCCGGGACTTCCAGCACAGATACGCAGTATTTT CASSQAGTSSTDTQYF
TRBD2 few TRBJ2-1 TRBV6-6 TGTGCCACCCAACTAGCGGGGAACAATGAGCAGTTCTTC CATQLAGNNEQFF
TRBD2 - TRBJ2-7 TRBV11-2 TGTGCCAGCAGCTCGGGGGGGACCCGATCCTACGAGCAGTACTTC CASSSGGTRSYEQYF
- - TRBJ2-1 TRBV4-1 TGCGCCAGCAGCAACGCTCTGGATGAGCAGTTCTTC CASSNALDEQFF
- few TRBJ2-1 TRBV12-3/TRBV12-4 TGTGCCAGCAGCCCGACCCCTACAGGGAGGAATGAGCAGTTCTTC CASSPTPTGRNEQFF